A selection of T cell receptor beta chains follows, all from one sample in a study of Ad26.COV2.S vaccination and SARS-CoV-2 variants. Clones were sequenced by immunoSEQ multiplex PCR, and TCRdb holds only the in-frame ones, with some missing. The table lists about 94,000 clones, under 90% of them singletons, with around a sixth in the top ten. Sequencing used peripheral blood, obtained after recovery from COVID-19. These TCRs come from a human donor who had recovered from COVID-19. The CDR3 runs from the conserved cysteine through the conserved F or W. Each record gives: V gene, CDR3 length, J gene, D gene, CDR3 protein. The D gene is left open where the match is weak.

>TRBV19|14|TRBJ2-7|-
CASSIKVSSYEQYF
>TRBV5-4|14|TRBJ2-5|-
CASSSADLRDSQYF
>TRBV18|15|TRBJ2-3|TRBD2
CASSQTSGGSDTQYF
>TRBV6-5|13|TRBJ1-5|TRBD1
CASRKDRGQPQHF
>TRBV6-5|15|TRBJ2-3|-
CASSKQGRVTDTQYF
>TRBV5-6|15|TRBJ1-1|-
CASSLGRTMNTEAFF
>TRBV11-3|18|TRBJ1-3|-
CASSSTWDFTRPGNTIYF
>TRBV12-3/TRBV12-4|12|TRBJ1-1|-
CASSYDPSEAFF
>TRBV23-1|17|TRBJ1-5|-
CASSQFPPGGMDQPQHF
>TRBV19|12|TRBJ2-5|-
CASRRSGETQYF
>TRBV4-3|17|TRBJ2-3|TRBD1
CASSQEGTGGFTDTQYF
>TRBV7-9|15|TRBJ2-3|TRBD2
CASPLAGGNADTQYF
>TRBV6-5|14|TRBJ1-5|-
CASSRTSLNQPQHF
>TRBV19|15|TRBJ1-1|-
CASSPAPVGYTEAFF
>TRBV7-9|13|TRBJ2-1|TRBD2
CASSHGTKSEQFF
>TRBV9|13|TRBJ2-1|-
CASSVGVGGTQFF
>TRBV7-2|13|TRBJ2-1|-
CASSLVHTNEQFF
>TRBV19|13|TRBJ2-7|TRBD2
CASSKKIAGEQYF
>TRBV5-1|14|TRBJ2-7|TRBD2
CASSAGTSSYEQYF
>TRBV10-3|14|TRBJ1-1|TRBD1
CAIRAGQMNTEAFF
>TRBV4-3|17|TRBJ1-1|-
CASSQGSVATAATEAFF
>TRBV7-9|14|TRBJ2-7|-
CASSRLPSSYEQYF
>TRBV2|13|TRBJ2-3|-
CASSGLETDTQYF
>TRBV19|15|TRBJ2-1|-
CASSIVPVERNEQFF
>TRBV6-6|14|TRBJ1-1|TRBD1
CASTVQGARTEAFF
>TRBV11-3|15|TRBJ2-1|TRBD2
CASSGGRGANNEQFF
>TRBV7-9|12|TRBJ2-2|-
CASSLSYGELFF
>TRBV7-2|15|TRBJ1-5|-
CASSLAGVGNQPQHF
>TRBV6-5|15|TRBJ2-2|-
CASSYQYGDTGELFF
>TRBV19|15|TRBJ1-1|TRBD1
CASTVTGGADTEAFF
>TRBV9|13|TRBJ1-2|-
CASSTDSLYGYTF
>TRBV18|11|TRBJ1-3|-
CASSERNTIYF
>TRBV5-1|16|TRBJ2-1|-
CASSLVQGRSSNEQFF